This is a list of T cell receptor gamma chains from one sample in a study of gamma-delta chains in newborns, infants, children. TCRdb reprocessed the reads through CATT. The sample records under 2,000 gamma-chain clones, less than 15% being singletons. Sequenced: blood. The receptors were sampled from a child who was a newborn, infant or young child, either healthy, febrile or measles-vaccinated (not recorded which). Each CDR3 is given with its conserved first and last residue. Some rows have no size entry. The others give once, few or many, or a class for an expanded clone.

j_gene,v_gene,abundance,CDR3aa,CDR3nt
TRGJP1,TRGV9,medium-sized,CALWEVREGSTGWFKIF,TGTGCCTTGTGGGAGGTGCGAGAGGGTTCCACTGGTTGGTTCAAGATATTT
TRGJP,TRGV9,NA,CALWDDLRLGKKIKVF,TGTGCCTTGTGGGACGACCTAAGGTTGGGCAAAAAAATCAAGGTATTT
TRGJP,TRGV9,medium-sized,CALWEVLSLGKKIKVF,TGTGCCTTGTGGGAGGTGCTTAGCCTGGGCAAAAAAATCAAGGTATTT
TRGJP,TRGV9,medium-sized,CALWESELGKKIKVF,TGTGCCTTGTGGGAGTCAGAGTTGGGCAAAAAAATCAAGGTATTT
TRGJP,TRGV9,NA,CALWEVSQELSKKIKVF,TGTGCCTTGTGGGAGGTGAGCCAAGAGTTGAGCAAAAAAATCAAGGTATTT
TRGJP,TRGV9,few,CALWETMELGKKIKVF,TGTGCCTTGTGGGAGACCATGGAGTTGGGCAAAAAAATCAAGGTATTT
TRGJP,TRGV9,NA,CALWEVHVQLGKKIKVF,TGTGCCCTGTGGGAGGTGCACGTACAGTTGGGCAAAAAAATCAAGGTATTT
TRGJP,TRGV9,NA,CALWEVQQELGKKIKVF,TGTGCCTTGTGGGAGGTGCAGCAGGAGTTGGGCAAAAAAATCAAGGTATTT
TRGJ1/TRGJ2,TRGV8,medium-sized,CATWERLKKLF,TGTGCCACCTGGGAAAGGCTCAAGAAACTCTTT
TRGJP1,TRGV9,NA,CALWEVRTTGWFKIF,TGTGCCTTGTGGGAGGTGCGGACCACTGGTTGGTTCAAGATATTT
TRGJP,TRGV9,few,CALWVQQELGKKTKVF,TGTGCCTTGTGGGTCCAGCAAGAGTTGGGCAAAAAAACCAAGGTATTT
TRGJP,TRGV9,large,CALWEDQELGKKIKVF,TGTGCCTTGTGGGAGGATCAAGAGTTGGGCAAAAAAATCAAGGTATTT
TRGJP,TRGV9,NA,CALWGWELGKKIKVF,TGTGCCTTGTGGGGTTGGGAGTTGGGCAAAAAAATCAAGGTATTT
TRGJ1/TRGJ2,TRGV9,few,CALWELQDYYKKLF,TGTGCCTTGTGGGAGTTGCAGGATTATTATAAGAAACTCTTT
TRGJP,TRGV9,large,CALWEVQKLGKKIKVF,TGTGCCTTGTGGGAGGTGCAGAAGTTGGGCAAAAAAATCAAGGTATTT
TRGJP,TRGV9,few,CALWEAWELGKKIKVF,TGTGCCTTGTGGGAGGCATGGGAGTTGGGCAAAAAAATCAAGGTATTT